This TCR beta chain was recovered during a study of T cell responses to AZD1222 COVID-19 vaccine. Findings and limits, study-wide: Spike regions recognized by vaccine-associated CD4 TCRs spanned the protein, led by 160-218 and 743-854. Following two doses of AZD1222, Spike-specific TCR breadth and depth rose.

V lost 2 bases and J lost 4, with 9 bases in between. This CDR3 comprises 14 residues. Germline assignment: CDR1 SGHVS and CDR2 FNYEAQ. Profiling relied on immunoSEQ multiplex PCR, and the TCRdb table lists in-frame clones only, not all of them. The sample has some 130,000 clones, 88% seen once; the top ten hold around 20%. In regard to this clone: Its antigen remains unidentified.

The sequenced sample was peripheral blood, obtained on day 0 of MenACWY control vaccination. The V call is TRBV7-6, the J call TRBJ1-5, with D uncertain. This TCR was sampled from an adult in good health. CDR3 amino acids: CASSLLGINQPQHF. CDR3 bases: TGTGCCAGCAGCTTACTAGGGATTAATCAGCCCCAGCATTTT.